This TCR beta chain was retrieved from a study of identical twins (TCRdb year 2016). Turning to the overall study: To test whether fetal clonotypes persist, the study used deep sequencing on TCR alpha and beta repertoires from monozygotic twins, unrelated adults of various ages, and cord blood. To rule out contamination, the twin experiments were replicated at different times with different library preparation protocols.

All donors were healthy Caucasians. A word on this clonotype: What antigen it recognizes has not been identified. The input lacks base qualities; no much larger clone sits a single base away.

What the authors observed across the whole study: Recombination models systematically underestimated out-of-frame TCR alpha sharing in monozygotic twins but agreed with sharing between unrelated individuals. Compared with coincidental sharing between unrelated individuals, out-of-frame TCR alpha sequences shared between twins showed an excess of sequences with low generation probability. Conclusions relied on cross-sectional statistical analysis, since the same donors could not be followed over many years. In beta out-of-frame sequences, excess twin sharing was weaker, because having fewer shared sequences lowered the signal-to-noise ratio. Zero-insertion analyses could be partly confounded by invariant T cells such as MAIT and iNKT, although diverse VJ usage argued against such confounding for most clonotypes. Abundant cord blood beta clonotypes carried fewer insertions; young adult naive repertoires showed a weaker similar trend, while memory repertoires showed none.

Libraries came from 5' RACE. Data came from an Illumina HiSeq 2000. Template switching introduced a universal primer binding site; the final cDNA contained a unique molecular identifier, enabling accurate counting of TCR cDNA molecules. Specific primers in the conserved constant-segment region were used to synthesize first-strand cDNA for TCR alpha and beta chains. To control for contamination, every cDNA library carried two barcodes: a SMART-Mk sample barcode plus Illumina barcodes. TruSeq adapter sequences and Illumina sample barcodes were added in two successive PCR steps. The TCR alpha and beta cDNA libraries were sequenced on the Illumina HiSeq platform using custom primers. In the original analysis: Raw reads were processed with MiGEC to extract unique molecular identifiers, and MiXCR was used to determine CDR3 positions. For each individual, recombination models were inferred using an EM algorithm with the repgenHMM and IGoR tools. Shared clonotype analysis was performed with the tcR package in R, normalizing sharing by the product of cloneset sizes. To study raw recombination without the effects of thymic and clonal selection, out-of-frame nonproductive sequences were analyzed. TCRdb reprocessed the public reads (quality trimming at Q25 with fastp, clone calling with MiXCR) and kept in-frame beta chains. Records with the same CDR3 protein are collapsed into one entry carrying the most frequent genes and DNA. The V and J calls were determined by TCRdb, not by the authors. This sample has some 1,600,000 distinct CDR3 sequences in its table, and less than 40% of those were observed once. Clones ranked in the top ten supply approximately 0.25% of the sample.

At the junction V is shortened by 4 bases and J by 6 bases, with 21 bases in between. Including cysteine and phenylalanine, the CDR3 has 16 amino acids. Left in the record is the CDR3 DNA by itself, 48 bases read in frame from the first base. CDR1 and CDR2 are read off the germline V gene (reference sequence) as SEHNR and FQNEAQ. This chain is built from TRBV7-9 and TRBJ1-1; the D region possibly corresponds to TRBD1 (5 bases align). The receptor was isolated from a newborn girl in good health. Material: cord blood. The DNA sequence follows: TGTGCCAGCAGCTCACCCGTCCGGGGGGTATTGGCTGAAGCTTTCTTT. It translates to CASSSPVRGVLAEAFF.